This T cell receptor beta chain was observed in a study of technical replicates of blood from several donors. The CDR3 has 14 residues. Trimming removed 6 bases from V and 1 base from J, with 12 bases in between. Per germline, CDR1 MDHEN and CDR2 SYDVKM. Libraries were prepared by immunoSEQ multiplex PCR; TCRdb keeps only in-frame clonotypes and omits some of them. The sample shows about 81,000 clones, around four fifths of them seen only once. This clone was seen a few times. The specimen was PBMCs. This receptor was identified in a human donor in good health. Some clones in this sample may be carry-over from other donors' samples. V and J are TRBV28 and TRBJ1-1, with D possibly being TRBD1 (5 bases). CDR3 region: CASSMTAKNTEAFF. CDR3 DNA: TGTGCCAGCAGCATGACAGCGAAGAACACTGAAGCTTTCTTT. The full variable domain, with the rest looked up from reference TRBV28 and TRBJ1-1, is DVKVTQSSRYLVKRTGEKVFLECVQDMDHENMFWYRQDPGLGLRLIYFSYDVKMKEKGDIPEGYSVSREKKERFSLILESASTNQTSMYLCASSMTAKNTEAFFGQGTRLTVV.